This T cell receptor (beta chain) was documented in a study of blood T cells in healthy people across ages. Germline V gene data show CDR1 as SEHNR and CDR2 as FQNEAQ (reference sequence). Trimming removed 5 bases from V and 3 bases from J; junction bases left unmatched: 3. CDR3 length: 13 residues. Using a J-beta primer mix together with a sample-barcoded 5' primer, a second PCR was run for roughly 6 to 12 cycles. TCRdb recomputed calls from the 5' RACE reads with MiXCR, one row per CDR3 protein. The sample lists around 710,000 distinct CDR3 sequences, about 42% seen once, with less than 25% in the top ten.

The receptor was isolated from a woman aged 60-75 years in good health. The J gene is TRBJ2-7, the V gene TRBV7-9; 8 bases fit TRBD2. The sample was blood. The CDR3 nucleotides read TGTGCCAGCAGCCCACTAGCGGACTACGAGCAGTACTTC. It is translated as CASSPLADYEQYF.